The TCR beta chain described here comes from a study of STAT5B mutations in CD4+ large granular lymphocyte leukemia. Study results and limitations: Higher CD4+ than CD8+ T-LGLL clonality might reflect small sample size. Patient CD4-sorted repertoires stayed more clonal than healthy ones after leukemic-clone removal. About 26% of private leukemic clonotypes occurred rarely in other patients' non-leukemic repertoires.

Control samples were healthy donors' buffy coats. This CDR3 region has 15 residues. Notes on this clone: Antigen unknown.

Profiled with immunoSEQ multiplex PCR; TCRdb holds only in-frame clones, not every one. The profile shows 30,000 to 40,000 clones, about 81% of them singletons. This rearrangement joins TRBV21-1 to TRBJ2-3; TRBD2, the table's D call, was not compared with the DNA. TRBV21-1 is tagged as a pseudogene. Sequenced input: CD4+ T cells from blood buffy coats. The receptor was isolated from a human donor in good health. CDR3 in amino acids: CASSKEGLRDCTQYF. CDR3 in DNA: TGTGCCAGCAGCAAAGAGGGATTGCGGGACTGTACGCAGTATTTT.